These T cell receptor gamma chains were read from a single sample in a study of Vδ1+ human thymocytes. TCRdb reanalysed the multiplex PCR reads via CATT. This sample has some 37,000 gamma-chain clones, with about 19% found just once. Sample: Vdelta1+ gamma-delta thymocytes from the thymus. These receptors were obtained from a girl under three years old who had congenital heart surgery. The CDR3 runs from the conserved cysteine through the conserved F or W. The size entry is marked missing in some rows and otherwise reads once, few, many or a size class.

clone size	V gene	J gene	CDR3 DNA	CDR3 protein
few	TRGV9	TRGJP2	TGTGCCTTGTGGGGAGGGAGTGATTGGATCAAGACGTTT	CALWGGSDWIKTF
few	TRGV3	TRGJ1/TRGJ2	TGTGCCACCTGGGACAGTAGGCATTATAAGAAACTCTTT	CATWDSRHYKKLF
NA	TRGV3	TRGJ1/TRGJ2	TGTGCCACCTGGGACAGGCGTGCGGAGGTGGAGAAACTCTTT	CATWDRRAEVEKLF
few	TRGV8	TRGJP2	TGTGCCACCTGGGATAGCCCAGATTGGATCAAGACGTTT	CATWDSPDWIKTF
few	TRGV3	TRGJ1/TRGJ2	TGTGCCACCTGGGAGGACGAGAAACTCTTT	CATWEDEKLF
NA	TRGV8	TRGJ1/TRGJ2	TGTGCCACCTGGGATAGAGGCGTGAAACTCTTT	CATWDRGVKLF
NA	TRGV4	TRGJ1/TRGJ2	TGTGCCACCTGGGGGTTTGGTTATTATAAGAAACTCTTT	CATWGFGYYKKLF
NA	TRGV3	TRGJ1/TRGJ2	TGTGCCACCTGGGACAGGCCCGGTAAGAAACTCTTT	CATWDRPGKKLF
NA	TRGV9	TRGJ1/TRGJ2	TGTGCCTTGTGGGAGCTGCGATATTATAAGAAACTCTTT	CALWELRYYKKLF
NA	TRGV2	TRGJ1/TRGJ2	TGTGCCACCTGGGACGGAACAAATCGGTATAAGAAACTCTTT	CATWDGTNRYKKLF
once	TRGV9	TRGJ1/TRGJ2	TGTGCCTTGTGGGAGGTGCCGGACCCTTTTTATTATAACAAACTCTTT	CALWEVPDPFYYNKLF
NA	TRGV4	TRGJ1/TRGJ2	TGTGCCACCTGGGATGAGGATGGGAAACTCTTT	CATWDEDGKLF
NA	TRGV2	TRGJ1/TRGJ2	TGTGCCACCTGGGACGGCCGAGATTATTATAAGAAACTCTTT	CATWDGRDYYKKLF
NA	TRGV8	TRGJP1	TGTGCCACCTGGGATAGGGGCACCACTGGTTGGCTCAAGATATTT	CATWDRGTTGWLKIF
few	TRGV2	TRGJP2	TGTGCCACCTGGGACGGGCTTAGCTTGGGGATTAGTGATTGGATCAAGACGTTT	CATWDGLSLGISDWIKTF
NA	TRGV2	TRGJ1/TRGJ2	TGTGCCACCTGGGACGAGACGAATTATTATAAGAAACTCTTT	CATWDETNYYKKLF
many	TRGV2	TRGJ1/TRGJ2	TGTGCCACCTGGGTCGATTATTATAAGAAACTCTTT	CATWVDYYKKLF
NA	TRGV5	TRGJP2	TGTGCCACCTGGGATCCGTCCCGATATAGTAGTGATTGGATCAAGACGTTT	CATWDPSRYSSDWIKTF
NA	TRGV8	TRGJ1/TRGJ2	TGTGCCACCTGGGACGGCTTGAATTATAAGAAACTCTTT	CATWDGLNYKKLF
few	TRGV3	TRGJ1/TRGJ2	TGTGCCACCTGGGACAGGCATAGTAAGAAACTCTTT	CATWDRHSKKLF
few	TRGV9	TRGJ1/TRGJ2	TGTGCCTTGTGGGAGGTGCAATCCTGGGATGGAAGGAAACTCTTT	CALWEVQSWDGRKLF
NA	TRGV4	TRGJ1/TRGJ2	TGTGCCACCTGGGATGGAAGATATAAGAAACTCTTT	CATWDGRYKKLF
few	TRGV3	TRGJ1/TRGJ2	TGTGCCACCTGGGACAGGGGAGGGGATAAGAAACTCTTT	CATWDRGGDKKLF
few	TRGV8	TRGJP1	TGTGCCACCTGGGATAGGCTAAGGACCACTGGTTGGTTCAAGATATTT	CATWDRLRTTGWFKIF
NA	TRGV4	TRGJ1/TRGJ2	TGTGCCACCTGGGGGCCAGGGGATAAGAAACTCTTT	CATWGPGDKKLF
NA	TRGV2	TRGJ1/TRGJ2	TGTGCCACCTGGGATAGGGAAATGAATTATTATAAGAAACTCTTT	CATWDREMNYYKKLF
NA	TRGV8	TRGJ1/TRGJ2	TGTGCCACCTGGGAACCACCCAATAAGAAACTCTTT	CATWEPPNKKLF
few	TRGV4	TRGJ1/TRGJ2	TGTGCCACCTGGGATGGGCCGGGTGGTTATAAGAAACTCTTT	CATWDGPGGYKKLF
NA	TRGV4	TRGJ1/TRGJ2	TGTGCCACCTGGCGTTCTTATTATAAGAAACTCTTT	CATWRSYYKKLF
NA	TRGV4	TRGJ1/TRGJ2	TGTGCCACCTGGGATGGGCCGGGTCAACTCTTT	CATWDGPGQLF
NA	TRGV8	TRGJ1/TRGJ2	TGTGCCACCTGGGATAGAGTGGAGAAACTCTTT	CATWDRVEKLF
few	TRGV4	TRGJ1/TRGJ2	TGTGCCACCTGGGCCCACGGGGATTATAAGAAACTCTTT	CATWAHGDYKKLF
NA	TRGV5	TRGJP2	TGTGCCACCTGGGACAAACCCCATAGTAGTGATTGGATCAAGACGTTT	CATWDKPHSSDWIKTF
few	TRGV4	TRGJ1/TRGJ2	TGTGCCACCTGGGACCGGGGGGCCATTAAGAAACTCTTT	CATWDRGAIKKLF
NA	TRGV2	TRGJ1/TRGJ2	TGTGCCACCTGGGACGGGCCGTTGTTTTATAAGAAACTCTTT	CATWDGPLFYKKLF
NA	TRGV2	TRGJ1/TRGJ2	TGTGCCACCTGGGACGGGCTTCCTCGGGGGTATTATAAGAAACTCTTT	CATWDGLPRGYYKKLF
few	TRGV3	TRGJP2	TGTGCCACCTGGGGCCTCAAGGGTGATTGGATCAAGACGTTT	CATWGLKGDWIKTF
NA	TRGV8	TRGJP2	TGTGCCACCTGGGACAATAGTAGTGATTGGATCAAGACGTTT	CATWDNSSDWIKTF
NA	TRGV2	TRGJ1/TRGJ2	TGTGCCACCTGGGACCGTAAGTGGGGGAAACTCTTT	CATWDRKWGKLF
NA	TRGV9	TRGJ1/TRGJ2	TGTGCCTTGTCCTTTTTAAATTATTATAAGAAACTCTTT	CALSFLNYYKKLF